Below, 25 T cell receptor beta chains from the same sample are listed, as sequenced in a study of identical twins. TCRdb reprocessed the 5' RACE reads with MiXCR, giving one entry per CDR3 protein. Here the sample spans a few hundred thousand distinct CDR3 sequences, 8% to 9.5% being singletons. The sample also formed part of further work on yellow fever vaccine responses in identical twins.

The sample comprised CD8+ T cells sorted from blood. The source is a woman younger than 35 in good health.

This clonotype was counted ten times or more. The chain has TRBV4-1 and TRBJ2-1; 7 positions match TRBD2. The CDR3 runs to 18 residues. The germline V gene encodes CDR1 MGHRA and CDR2 YSYEKL. The V and J ends lost 0 bases and 0 bases, in that order; junction bases with no gene match: 8. CDR3 in amino acids: CASSQDWAGESSYNEQFF. The DNA of the CDR3 is TGCGCCAGCAGCCAAGATTGGGCGGGAGAGAGCTCCTACAATGAGCAGTTCTTC.

This clonotype showed up just a few times. The J gene is TRBJ2-5, the V gene TRBV20-1; TRBD1 agrees at 10 bases. In germline, CDR1 is DFQATT, CDR2 SNEGSKA (reference sequence). The CDR3 sequence is 16 residues long. J lost 5 bases, V lost 0 bases, and 9 bases had no gene match. CDR3 in DNA: TGCAGTGCTAGAGATCTGGGACAGGGGAAAGGGGAGACCCAGTACTTC. This codes for CSARDLGQGKGETQYF.

The CDR3 DNA reads as TGTGCCAGCAGCTTAGCGATGCTAGCGGGAACGACAGACGAGCAGTACTTC. This sequence encodes CASSLAMLAGTTDEQYF. The rearrangement links TRBV7-8 to TRBJ2-7; TRBD2 matches 9 bases. Germline values: CDR1 SGHVS, CDR2 FQNEAQ. The J segment lost 5 bases and the V segment lost 0 bases, leaving 11 bases of the junction unmatched. The CDR3 is made up of 17 amino acids.

This clonotype was detected many times. The genes are TRBV6-2 or TRBV6-3 and TRBJ2-2; TRBD2 matches at 10 bases. Germline lookup yields CDR1 MNHEY and CDR2 SVGEGT. The CDR3 is 17 amino acids. V shed 5 bases and J 3 bases; nucleotides not matched to a gene: 9. CDR3 loop: CASSTPGLAKDTGELFF. In DNA, the CDR3 is TGTGCCAGCAGTACCCCGGGACTAGCGAAGGACACCGGGGAGCTGTTTTTT.

The chain joins TRBV7-2 to TRBJ2-3; D not resolved. Germline lookup yields CDR1 SGHTA and CDR2 FQGNSA. This CDR3 has 15 residues. V was pared by 5 bases and J by 3 bases, with 15 bases between. The CDR3 DNA follows: TGTGCCAGCAGCCCGCGGCGCAGCTCTACAGATACGCAGTATTTT. Encoded protein: CASSPRRSSTDTQYF.

This clonotype was seen at least ten times. The gene calls are TRBV9 and TRBJ1-1; D ambiguous. The CDR3 covers 14 residues. Looked up from germline, CDR1 is SGDLS and CDR2 is YYNGEE. V was clipped by 3 bases and J by 1 base, with 10 bases between them. The chain's CDR3 is CASSGTAENTEAFF. The DNA of the CDR3 is TGTGCCAGCAGCGGCACAGCTGAGAACACTGAAGCTTTCTTT.

The chain combines TRBV29-1 with TRBJ2-5; D not resolved. The CDR3 sequence is 13 residues long. Germline V gives CDR1 SQVTM, CDR2 ANQGSEA. V gave up 4 bases and J gave up 1 base, with 10 bases separating them. The CDR3 region has the DNA TGCAGCGTTGTGGCCCAGCTCCAAGAGACCCAGTACTTC. This sequence encodes CSVVAQLQETQYF.

Only a few counts were recorded for this clonotype. V usage is TRBV28 and J usage is TRBJ2-7; 8 bases align to TRBD2. Looked up from germline, CDR1 is MDHEN and CDR2 is SYDVKM. The CDR3 loop spans 15 amino acids. Losses at the gene ends were 7 bases for V and 2 bases for J; bases not matched to a gene: 10. CDR3 loop: CASTDRGGPPYEQYF. CDR3 sequence (DNA): TGTGCCAGCACCGATCGCGGGGGGCCCCCCTACGAGCAGTACTTC.

This rearrangement joins TRBV20-1 to TRBJ2-1; 8 bases fit TRBD1. The CDR3 loop spans 16 amino acids. Germline V gene data show CDR1 as DFQATT and CDR2 as SNEGSKA (reference sequence). J lost 0 bases, V lost 3 bases, and 7 bases had no gene match. The CDR3: CSARAHRGSSYNEQFF. CDR3 sequence (DNA): TGCAGTGCTAGGGCCCACAGGGGGAGCTCCTACAATGAGCAGTTCTTC.

This clonotype was seen a handful of times. The V gene is TRBV2, the J gene TRBJ1-4, with a tentative D call TRBD1 (5 bases). Per germline, CDR1 SNHLY and CDR2 FYNNEI. CDR3 length: 15 residues. The ends were cut back, 2 bases at V and 2 bases at J, with 9 bases in the middle. The DNA for the CDR3 is TGTGCCAGCAGTGAACGGGGGTTGACTAATGAAAAACTGTTTTTT. This gives the protein CASSERGLTNEKLFF.

This chain connects TRBV20-1 to TRBJ2-2, with TRBD1 matching 9 bases. The germline V gene has CDR1 DFQATT and CDR2 SNEGSKA (reference sequence). V shed 1 base, J shed 3 bases, and the junction held 9 bases outside the gene matches. The CDR3 has 17 amino acids. CDR3 nucleotides: TGCAGTGCTAGAGCTATCATGGGACAGGGAGACACCGGGGAGCTGTTTTTT. Translating it yields CSARAIMGQGDTGELFF.

This clonotype was seen ten or more times. The chain recombines TRBV7-9 with TRBJ2-7; maybe TRBD2 (6 bases). From germline, CDR1 is SEHNR and CDR2 FQNEAQ (reference sequence). The CDR3 has 12 residues. CDR3 amino acids: CGPPGLIREQYF. CDR3 coding DNA: TGTGGCCCACCGGGACTTATCCGCGAGCAGTACTTC.

This clonotype was seen a handful of times. V is TRBV7-8 and J is TRBJ2-2; TRBD2 agrees at 7 bases. The germline CDR1 and CDR2 sequences are SGHVS and FQNEAQ. There are 18 residues in the CDR3. After removal of 2 bases from V and 3 bases from J, the junction contained 12 bases not matched to a gene. The CDR3 region is CASSLTFRGEGYTGELFF. CDR3 sequence (DNA): TGTGCCAGCAGCTTAACTTTCCGCGGGGAGGGGTACACCGGGGAGCTGTTTTTT.

The chain combines TRBV20-1 with TRBJ2-7; the match to TRBD2 covers 7 bases. Trimming at V came to 6 bases and at J to 2 bases, leaving 10 bases not matched to a gene. This CDR3 region has 14 residues. The germline V gene encodes CDR1 DFQATT and CDR2 SNEGSKA (reference sequence). For the CDR3, the DNA is TGCAGTGCCCACCATTCGGGGGGTCCCTACGAGCAGTACTTC. This encodes CSAHHSGGPYEQYF.

There are a few counts of this clonotype. Written as DNA, the CDR3 is TGTGCCAGCAGCACCGAACACTCCTACGAGCAGTACTTC. This encodes CASSTEHSYEQYF. The V and J genes are TRBV9 and TRBJ2-7, with unresolved D. Germline loops: CDR1 SGDLS, CDR2 YYNGEE. The CDR3 sequence is 13 residues long. V dropped 4 bases and J dropped 0 bases, with 8 bases sitting between them.

This clonotype was counted a few times. The chain has TRBV4-3 and TRBJ2-2, with 14 nucleotides matching TRBD2. This CDR3 spans 19 amino acids. Per germline, CDR1 LGHNA and CDR2 YSLEER. V gave up 1 base and J gave up 4 bases; unmatched junction bases: 8. CDR3 loop: CASSQAGTSGSTGTGELFF. The CDR3 DNA reads TGCGCCAGCAGCCAAGCCGGGACTAGCGGGAGCACGGGCACCGGGGAGCTGTTTTTT.

This rearrangement joins TRBV27 to TRBJ2-1; weak D call: TRBD1 (5 bases). This CDR3 region has 16 residues. In germline, CDR1 is MNHEY, CDR2 SMNVEV (reference sequence). With 3 bases removed from V and 2 bases from J, the gap between germline ends came to 14 bases. CDR3 in DNA: TGTGCCAGCAGTTTCGGTCTTCAGGGCCCCTACAATGAGCAGTTCTTC. This translates into CASSFGLQGPYNEQFF.

This clonotype was seen repeatedly, ten times or more. The chain carries TRBV25-1 and TRBJ2-7; no reliable D call. The V end was cut by 3 bases, the J end by 4 bases, with 16 bases between. The CDR3 loop spans 15 amino acids. Germline CDR1 reads MGHDK; CDR2 reads SYGVNS. The CDR3: CASSDSLLGKYEQYF. The CDR3, as DNA: TGTGCCAGCAGTGATTCACTGCTAGGCAAATACGAGCAGTACTTC.

This clonotype was detected only a few times. Its ends do not fully match the called genes, so a read error is possible. This sequence joins TRBV10-3 and TRBJ2-7; TRBD1 matches 7 bases. The CDR3 length is 14 residues. In germline, CDR1 is ENHRY, CDR2 SYGVKD. CDR3 sequence reads: CAIRGGLGDKRGHF. CDR3 DNA: TGTGCCATCCGGGGCGGACTGGGCGACAAGAGGGGGCACTTC.

The count of this clonotype is one. The chain recombines TRBV4-3 with TRBJ2-1; D gene uncertain. The V gene's germline CDR1 is LGHNA and CDR2 YSLEER. V lost 0 bases and J 3 bases, leaving 6 bases between the germline ends. The CDR3 length is 14 residues. CDR3 sequence reads: CASSQDGDYNEQFF. As DNA, the CDR3 is TGCGCCAGCAGCCAAGATGGGGACTACAATGAGCAGTTCTTC.

This chain joins TRBV4-3 and TRBJ2-7; 9 bases match TRBD1. This CDR3 is built from 15 residues. Losses at the gene ends were 1 base for V and 3 bases for J; bases not matched to a gene: 4. Germline V lookup: CDR1 LGHNA, CDR2 YSLEER. The CDR3 bases are TGCGCCAGCAGCCAAGGGACAGGGGAAATCTACGAGCAGTACTTC. Its translation: CASSQGTGEIYEQYF.

This chain joins TRBV9 and TRBJ2-7; the D gene is possibly TRBD1 (8 bases). The germline V and J ends were trimmed by 3 bases and 2 bases, with 15 bases remaining between them. This CDR3 comprises 15 residues. CDR1 is SGDLS, CDR2 YYNGEE, per germline. CDR3 sequence (DNA): TGTGCCAGCAGCGGGGAGGGGACAGGCCCCTACGAGCAGTACTTC. This translates into CASSGEGTGPYEQYF.

The V and J genes are TRBV2 and TRBJ2-6, with 7 bases aligning to TRBD1. There are 14 residues in the CDR3. The ends lost 11 bases at V and 0 bases at J; junction bases unmatched: 4. Per the germline V gene, CDR1 is SNHLY and CDR2 is FYNNEI. The CDR3 spells CAGDSPSGANVLTF. In nucleotides, the CDR3 is TGTGCCGGGGACAGTCCCTCTGGGGCCAACGTCCTGACTTTC.

The V and J genes are TRBV4-2 and TRBJ2-7, with TRBD2 matching over 7 bases. The V segment lost 0 bases and the J segment 5 bases; nucleotides outside the gene matches: 4. The CDR3 has 14 residues. The germline CDR1 and CDR2 sequences are LGHNA and YNFKEQ. CDR3 region: CASSQEAGRHEQYF. The CDR3 nucleotides read TGTGCCAGCAGCCAAGAAGCCGGGAGGCACGAGCAGTACTTC.

This clonotype was seen repeatedly, ten times or more. CDR3 sequence: CATSRTRDETQYF. The CDR3 DNA follows: TGTGCCACCAGCAGGACCAGGGATGAGACCCAGTACTTC. The chain uses TRBV15 and TRBJ2-5; tentative D call: TRBD1 (5 bases). This CDR3 has 13 amino acids. The germline V gene encodes CDR1 LNHNV and CDR2 YYDKDF (reference sequence). Trimming left V 3 bases short and J 5 bases short, with 10 bases between.